Shown below are 24 T cell receptor beta chains from a single sample sequenced in a study of yellow fever vaccine responses in identical twins. TCRdb independently ran MiXCR on the RT-PCR reads; one entry per CDR3 protein. The sample records 14,000 or so distinct CDR3 sequences, about 81% being singletons. The sequencing here drew on T cells from blood (PBMCs), unsorted or a sorted subset (not recorded which), taken before or after yellow fever vaccination (not recorded which). The receptor source for this set is a young woman who received the yellow fever vaccine.

The V call is TRBV18, the J call TRBJ1-2; D possibly corresponds to TRBD1 (5 bases). Germline values: CDR1 KGHSH, CDR2 LQKENI. V lost 8 bases and J lost 4, with 14 bases in between. CDR3 length: 13 residues. The chain's CDR3 is CASRGSDIYGYTF. In DNA, the CDR3 is TGTGCCAGCCGGGGCAGTGACATCTATGGCTACACCTTC.

CDR3 in DNA: TGTGCCAGCTCACCGACAGGGTTGACTGAAGCTTTCTTT. Amino acid sequence: CASSPTGLTEAFF. This sequence joins TRBV18 and TRBJ1-1; 7 bases agree with TRBD1. CDR3 size: 13 residues. In germline, CDR1 is KGHSH, CDR2 LQKENI. V gave up 3 bases and J gave up 5 bases; unmatched junction bases: 3.

The chain combines TRBV10-3 with TRBJ1-6; 7 nucleotides align to TRBD1. Germline values: CDR1 ENHRY, CDR2 SYGVKD. The CDR3 sequence is 14 residues long. With V trimmed by 10 bases and J by 6 bases, 9 bases remained unmatched. The CDR3 DNA reads as TGTGCCACCAGGCCGGGACAGAGTAATTCACCCCTCCACTTT. Its protein is CATRPGQSNSPLHF.

This clonotype was found once. This sequence joins TRBV7-8 and TRBJ2-7, with 8 bases aligning to TRBD2. The CDR3 is 14 amino acids. Per germline, CDR1 SGHVS and CDR2 FQNEAQ. V lost 6 bases to trimming and J lost 0 bases; unmatched junction nucleotides: 4. The CDR3 DNA follows: TGTGCCAGCAGTATAGGGACTAGCTCCTACGAGCAGTACTTC. It yields the protein CASSIGTSSYEQYF.

The CDR3 coding sequence is TGTGCCAGCAGCCCTAGGCGGGTTTCGGGGAGCACTGAAGCTTTCTTT. Its protein is CASSPRRVSGSTEAFF. The rearrangement uses TRBV11-1 and TRBJ1-1; unclear D gene. V was trimmed by 5 bases and J by 4 bases, leaving 20 bases between them. CDR1 SGHAT and CDR2 FQDESV come from the germline V gene (reference sequence). The CDR3 spans 16 residues.

The CDR3 region is CSGSSGSSYEQYF. As DNA, the CDR3 is TGCAGCGGTTCTAGCGGGAGCTCCTACGAGCAGTACTTC. The chain recombines TRBV29-1 with TRBJ2-7; 10 bases align to TRBD2. The CDR3 spans 13 residues. Germline lookup yields CDR1 SQVTM and CDR2 ANQGSEA. The trim removed 7 bases at V and 0 bases at J, leaving 3 bases unmatched.

This clonotype appeared a few times. The chain combines TRBV18 with TRBJ2-1; 14 nucleotides match TRBD2. CDR3 length: 14 amino acids. The germline V gene encodes CDR1 KGHSH and CDR2 LQKENI. V was pared by 8 bases and J by 12 bases, with 9 bases of the junction left unmatched. Here the CDR3 reads CASAGTSGSPSQFF. CDR3 nucleotides: TGTGCCAGCGCCGGGACTAGCGGGAGCCCCTCGCAGTTCTTC.

The chain is built from TRBV18 and TRBJ1-5; TRBD1 agrees at 10 bases. The CDR3 length is 17 residues. The germline gives CDR1 KGHSH, CDR2 LQKENI. Trimming cost V 0 bases and J 0 bases; bases outside gene matches: 2. CDR3: CASSPPGQGTSNQPQHF. The CDR3 DNA reads as TGTGCCAGCTCACCACCGGGACAGGGGACTAGCAATCAGCCCCAGCATTTT.

This clonotype was seen more than once but under ten times. This chain links TRBV7-9 with TRBJ2-1, with 7 positions matching TRBD2. The CDR3 consists of 17 residues. Germline V lookup: CDR1 SEHNR, CDR2 FQNEAQ (reference sequence). Germline trimming cut 5 bases from V and 0 bases from J; bases unmatched to any gene: 10. Here the CDR3 DNA reads TGTGCCAGCAGCACGCGACTAGCTCTAACCTCCTACAATGAGCAGTTCTTC. Its protein is CASSTRLALTSYNEQFF. Based on the CDR3 plus reference TRBV7-9 and TRBJ2-1, the full variable domain is DTGVSQNPRHKITKRGQNVTFRCDPISEHNRLYWYRQTLGQGPEFLTYFQNEAQLEKSRLLSDRFSAERPKGSFSTLEIQRTEQGDSAMYLCASSTRLALTSYNEQFFGPGTRLTVL.

This clonotype came up a few times. The chain has TRBV5-6 and TRBJ1-2; D is ambiguous. Germline V gene data show CDR1 as SGHDT and CDR2 as YYEEEE. This CDR3 contains 13 residues. Trimming left V 3 bases short and J 2 bases short, with 8 bases between. In DNA, the CDR3 is TGTGCCAGCAGCTGGGCGGCAAACTATGGCTACACCTTC. Protein: CASSWAANYGYTF.

The DNA for the CDR3 is TGCAGCGTTGTAGGGGACGGTGCCTACGAGCAGTACTTC. Translated: CSVVGDGAYEQYF. This chain uses TRBV29-1 with TRBJ2-7; D tentatively fits TRBD1 or TRBD2 (5 bases each). The CDR3 runs 13 residues. The V end lost 4 bases, the J end lost 2 bases, and 12 bases lay between the germline ends. CDR1 and CDR2 (germline): SQVTM, ANQGSEA.

The chain joins TRBV29-1 to TRBJ1-1; 7 nucleotides line up with TRBD1. V was pared by 5 bases and J by 5 bases, with 5 bases of the junction left unmatched. Per germline, CDR1 SQVTM and CDR2 ANQGSEA. This CDR3 is 12 amino acids long. CDR3 sequence reads: CSVRQGGTEAFF. In nucleotides, the CDR3 is TGCAGCGTTCGACAGGGTGGGACTGAAGCTTTCTTT. Filled out from reference TRBV29-1 and TRBJ1-1, the complete variable domain reads SAVISQKPSRDICQRGTSLTIQCQVDSQVTMMFWYRQQPGQSLTLIATANQGSEATYESGFVIDKFPISRPNLTFSTLTVSNMSPEDSSIYLCSVRQGGTEAFFGQGTRLTVV.

The V gene is TRBV10-3, the J gene TRBJ2-2; TRBD2 is a possible D gene (5 bases). Trimming took 2 bases from V and 4 from J, leaving 11 bases between them. CDR3 length: 15 amino acids. The germline CDR1 and CDR2 sequences are ENHRY and SYGVKD. The CDR3 is CAISEVGVGTGELFF. The CDR3 DNA reads as TGTGCCATCAGTGAGGTGGGAGTGGGCACCGGGGAGCTGTTTTTT.

The gene calls are TRBV11-1 and TRBJ2-1; 15 bases map to TRBD2. The germline gives CDR1 SGHAT, CDR2 FQDESV (reference sequence). This CDR3 comprises 16 residues. V shed 9 bases and J 9 bases; nucleotides not matched to a gene: 12. CDR3 bases: TGTGCCAGTCGAATTAACCCGGGACTAGCGGGAGGTGAGCAGTTCTTC. Its protein is CASRINPGLAGGEQFF.

This chain links TRBV9 with TRBJ2-3; D gene ambiguous. The ends were cut back, 4 bases at V and 1 base at J, with 10 bases in the middle. The CDR3 sequence is 14 residues long. CDR1 SGDLS and CDR2 YYNGEE come from the germline V gene. CDR3 nucleotides: TGTGCCAGCAGCACTGTGGTAGGCACAGATACGCAGTATTTT. Translation: CASSTVVGTDTQYF.

This clonotype was observed a few times. This CDR3 is CASSEAGTVIEQYF. The CDR3 DNA reads TGTGCCAGCAGTGAAGCCGGGACAGTAATCGAGCAGTACTTC. The chain is built from TRBV6-1 and TRBJ2-7, with 7 bases fitting TRBD1. The germline V gene has CDR1 MNHNS and CDR2 SASEGT. Trimming at V came to 0 bases and at J to 6 bases, leaving 5 bases not matched to a gene. This CDR3 region has 14 residues.

This clonotype was counted once. CDR3 coding DNA: TGTGCCAGCAGTTTAGGGAAGTTGACAGGAGGCTCTGGAAACACCATATATTTT. Translating gives CASSLGKLTGGSGNTIYF. The rearrangement links TRBV12-3 or TRBV12-4 to TRBJ1-3; possible D gene TRBD1, 6 bases. V was trimmed by 1 base and J by 0 bases, leaving 16 bases between them. The CDR3 has 18 amino acids.

Only a few counts were recorded for this clonotype. The CDR3 DNA reads as TGTGCCAGCAGCACTGATCTAGCGGGTATCAGCACAGATACGCAGTATTTT. This codes for CASSTDLAGISTDTQYF. V usage is TRBV11-3 and J usage is TRBJ2-3; 8 bases align to TRBD2. V trimming: 5 bases; J trimming: 0 bases; junction bases outside the gene matches: 10. CDR3 size: 17 residues. Per the germline V gene, CDR1 is SGHNT and CDR2 is YENEEA.

The chain uses TRBV11-2 and TRBJ2-4; D may be TRBD1 or TRBD2 (6 bases each). V was shortened by 6 bases and J by 6 bases, with 18 bases between the two germline ends. The CDR3 covers 15 residues. Germline CDR1 reads SGHAT; CDR2 reads FQNNGV. The DNA of the CDR3 is TGTGCCAGCAGGTCATTATCGGGGGCTATAAACATTCAGTACTTC. It is translated as CASRSLSGAINIQYF.

This sequence joins TRBV28 and TRBJ1-6; D unresolved. With 7 bases removed from V and 0 bases from J, the gap between germline ends came to 7 bases. Germline V gene sequence: CDR1 MDHEN, CDR2 SYDVKM. The CDR3 loop spans 14 amino acids. CDR3 sequence reads: CASKSGSYNSPLHF. The CDR3 DNA follows: TGTGCCAGCAAGTCTGGCTCCTATAATTCACCCCTCCACTTT. Supplemented by reference TRBV28 and TRBJ1-6, the full variable domain reads DVKVTQSSRYLVKRTGEKVFLECVQDMDHENMFWYRQDPGLGLRLIYFSYDVKMKEKGDIPEGYSVSREKKERFSLILESASTNQTSMYLCASKSGSYNSPLHFGNGTRLTVT.

This chain joins TRBV11-3 and TRBJ2-1; D gene ambiguous. Germline-derived CDR1 and CDR2 are SGHNT and YENEEA. The V gene lost 4 bases and the J gene lost 4 bases, with 11 bases spanning the gap. This CDR3 comprises 14 residues. The CDR3 DNA is TGTGCCAGCAGCTCTCTAGACCCATACAATGAGCAGTTCTTC. Protein: CASSSLDPYNEQFF.

The chain links TRBV11-1 to TRBJ2-4; unclear D gene. CDR1 is SGHAT and CDR2 is FQDESV in the germline V gene (reference sequence). Trimming took off 4 bases at V and 7 bases at J, with 8 bases between the two ends. The CDR3 length is 12 residues. The CDR3 protein is CASSSWINIQYF. CDR3 in DNA: TGTGCCAGCAGCTCCTGGATTAACATTCAGTACTTC.

CDR3 coding DNA: TGTGCCAGCTCGGCCCAGGCTACTAGAACCACAGATACGCAGTATTTT. Translating it yields CASSAQATRTTDTQYF. The gene calls are TRBV18 and TRBJ2-3, with D maybe TRBD2 (5 bases). This CDR3 spans 16 amino acids. Trimming removed 6 bases from V and 2 bases from J, with 18 bases in between. In germline, CDR1 is KGHSH, CDR2 LQKENI.

The chain employs TRBV2 and TRBJ1-1; the D gene is possibly TRBD1 (6 bases). Germline V lookup: CDR1 SNHLY, CDR2 FYNNEI. Deletions cut 7 bases from V and 1 base from J, with 16 bases between. The CDR3 contains 15 residues. In DNA, the CDR3 is TGTGCCAGCAACAACAGTCCAGGGGAGAACACTGAAGCTTTCTTT. Residues: CASNNSPGENTEAFF.